The sequence of this T cell receptor (beta chain) was determined in a study of early T cells in non-severe SARS-CoV-2 infection. Study summary: The input, bulk RNA from unsorted whole blood, was sequenced, and chains were unpaired. Points from the study as a whole: Matching results from VDJdb favored anti-spike CD8 responses, leaving private and CD4 specificities undetected.

CDR1 and CDR2 (germline): SGHRS, YFSETQ. CDR3 length: 13 amino acids. V lost 0 bases, J lost 7 bases, and 8 bases lay in between. Attached unique molecular identifiers marked individual cDNA molecules. TCRdb passed the 5' RACE reads through MiXCR, listing each CDR3 protein once. The repertoire holds about 63,000 distinct CDR3 sequences, with 10% to 15% as singletons. In its sample, this clonotype was seen a few times. The antigen is unknown. Material for sequencing was whole blood. This sequence originates from an adult who was a healthcare worker with PCR-confirmed SARS-CoV-2 infection or an uninfected control (not recorded which). The chain is built from TRBV5-1 and TRBJ1-5; tentatively, D is TRBD1 (5 bases). The CDR3 bases are TGCGCCAGCAGCTTGGGGGGGGAGCAGCCCCAGCATTTT. It encodes CASSLGGEQPQHF.